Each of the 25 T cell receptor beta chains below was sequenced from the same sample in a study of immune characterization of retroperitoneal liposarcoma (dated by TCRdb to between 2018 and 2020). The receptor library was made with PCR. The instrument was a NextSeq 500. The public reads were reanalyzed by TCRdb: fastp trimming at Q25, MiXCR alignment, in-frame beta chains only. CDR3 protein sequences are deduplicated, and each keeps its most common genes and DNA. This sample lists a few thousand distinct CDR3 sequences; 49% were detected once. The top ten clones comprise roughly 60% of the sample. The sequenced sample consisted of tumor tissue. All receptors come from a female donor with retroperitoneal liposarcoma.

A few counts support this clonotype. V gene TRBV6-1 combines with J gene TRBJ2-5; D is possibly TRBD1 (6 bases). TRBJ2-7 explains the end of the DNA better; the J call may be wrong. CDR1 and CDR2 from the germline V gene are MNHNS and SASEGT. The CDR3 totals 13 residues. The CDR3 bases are TGTGCCAGCAGGTCCGGGACACGCTCCGAGCAGTACTTC. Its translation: CASRSGTRSEQYF.

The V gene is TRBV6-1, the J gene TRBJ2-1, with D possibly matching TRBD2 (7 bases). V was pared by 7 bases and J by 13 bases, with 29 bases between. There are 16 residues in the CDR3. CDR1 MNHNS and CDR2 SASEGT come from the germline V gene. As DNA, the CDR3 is TGTGCCAGCACTCGAGTGGGGGCGGGAGCGGAGGAGACCCAGTTCTTC. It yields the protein CASTRVGAGAEETQFF.

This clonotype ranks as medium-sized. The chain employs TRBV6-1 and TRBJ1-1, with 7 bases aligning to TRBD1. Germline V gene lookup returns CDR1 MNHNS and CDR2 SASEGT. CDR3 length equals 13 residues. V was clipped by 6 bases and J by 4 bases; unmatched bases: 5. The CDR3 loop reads CASSYRGSTEAFF. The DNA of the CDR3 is TGTGCCAGCAGCTACAGGGGTAGCACTGAAGCTTTCTTT.

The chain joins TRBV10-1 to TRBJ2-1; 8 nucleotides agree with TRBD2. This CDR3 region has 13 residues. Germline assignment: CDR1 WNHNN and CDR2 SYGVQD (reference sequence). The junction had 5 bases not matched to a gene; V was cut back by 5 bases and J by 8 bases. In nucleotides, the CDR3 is TGCGCCAGCAGTTTAGACGGGAGGGATGAGCAGTTCTTC. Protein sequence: CASSLDGRDEQFF.

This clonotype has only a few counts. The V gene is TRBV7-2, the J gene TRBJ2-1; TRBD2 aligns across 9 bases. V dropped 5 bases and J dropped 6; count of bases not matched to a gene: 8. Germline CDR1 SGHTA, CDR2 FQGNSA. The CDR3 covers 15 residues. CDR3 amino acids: CASSQRRLAVNEQFF. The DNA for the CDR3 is TGTGCCAGCAGCCAAAGACGACTAGCGGTCAATGAGCAGTTCTTC.

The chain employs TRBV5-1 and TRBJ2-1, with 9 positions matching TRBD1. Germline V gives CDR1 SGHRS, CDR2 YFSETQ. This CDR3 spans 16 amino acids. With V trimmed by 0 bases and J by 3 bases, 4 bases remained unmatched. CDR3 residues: CASSLETGGNYNEQFF. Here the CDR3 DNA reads TGCGCCAGCAGCTTGGAGACAGGGGGTAACTACAATGAGCAGTTCTTC.

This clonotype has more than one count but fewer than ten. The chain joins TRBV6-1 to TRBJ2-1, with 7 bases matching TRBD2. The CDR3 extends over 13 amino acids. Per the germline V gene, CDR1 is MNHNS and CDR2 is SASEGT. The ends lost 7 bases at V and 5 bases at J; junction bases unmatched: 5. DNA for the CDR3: TGTGCCAGCACAGGGAGGGCAGACAATGAGCAGTTCTTC. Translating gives CASTGRADNEQFF.

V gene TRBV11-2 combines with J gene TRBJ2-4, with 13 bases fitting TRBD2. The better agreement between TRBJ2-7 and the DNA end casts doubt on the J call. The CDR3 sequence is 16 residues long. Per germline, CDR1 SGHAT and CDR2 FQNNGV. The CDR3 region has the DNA TGTGCCAGCAGCTATTGGACTAGCGGGGGCTCCTACGAGCAGTACTTC. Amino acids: CASSYWTSGGSYEQYF.

CDR3 nucleotide sequence: TGTGCCAGCAAGGGGACTCCGAACACCGGGGAGCTGTTTTTT. Its translation is CASKGTPNTGELFF. V gene TRBV27 combines with J gene TRBJ2-2; TRBD2 might be the D (6 bases). Per germline, CDR1 MNHEY and CDR2 SMNVEV (reference sequence). The CDR3 extends over 14 amino acids. Trimming left V 7 bases short and J 0 bases short, with 9 bases between.

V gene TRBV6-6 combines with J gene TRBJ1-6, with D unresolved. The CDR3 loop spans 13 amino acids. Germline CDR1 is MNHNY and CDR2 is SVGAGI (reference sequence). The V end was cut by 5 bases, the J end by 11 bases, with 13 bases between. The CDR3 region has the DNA TGTGCCAGCAGTGAGCTTAAATCCGCACCCCTCCACTTT. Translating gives CASSELKSAPLHF.

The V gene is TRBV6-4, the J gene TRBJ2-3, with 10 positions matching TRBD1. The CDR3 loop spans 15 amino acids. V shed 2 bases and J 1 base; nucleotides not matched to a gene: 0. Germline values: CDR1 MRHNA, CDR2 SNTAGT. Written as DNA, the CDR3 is TGTGCCAGCAGTGACGGGACAGGGGGCACAGATACGCAGTATTTT. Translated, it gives CASSDGTGGTDTQYF.

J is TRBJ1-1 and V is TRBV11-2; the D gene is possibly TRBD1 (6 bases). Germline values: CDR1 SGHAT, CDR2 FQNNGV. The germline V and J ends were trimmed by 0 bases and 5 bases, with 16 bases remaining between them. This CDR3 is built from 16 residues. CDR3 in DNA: TGTGCCAGCAGCTTAGAGTCGCAGGGGCGGTGGACTGAAGCTTTCTTT. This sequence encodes CASSLESQGRWTEAFF.

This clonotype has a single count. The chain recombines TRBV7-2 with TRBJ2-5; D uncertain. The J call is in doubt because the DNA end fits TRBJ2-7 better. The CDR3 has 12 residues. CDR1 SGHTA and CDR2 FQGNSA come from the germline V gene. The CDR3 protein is CASSLGYYEQYF. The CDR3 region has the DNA TGTGCCAGCAGCTTAGGATATTACGAGCAGTACTTC.

The CDR3 loop is CASSYPPAGTEAFF. In DNA, the CDR3 is TGTGCCAGCAGCTACCCACCAGCAGGGACTGAAGCTTTCTTT. The chain is built from TRBV6-6 and TRBJ1-1; maybe TRBD1 (5 bases). The CDR3 contains 14 residues. V was trimmed by 6 bases and J by 5 bases, leaving 16 bases between them. Looked up from germline, CDR1 is MNHNY and CDR2 is SVGAGI (reference sequence).

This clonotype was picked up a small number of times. CDR3 residues: CASSSTGTSGKETQYF. The CDR3 bases are TGTGCCAGCAGCTCAACCGGGACTAGCGGAAAAGAGACCCAGTACTTC. The chain has TRBV7-2 and TRBJ2-5, with TRBD2 matching 11 bases. The germline V gene has CDR1 SGHTA and CDR2 FQGNSA. CDR3 length: 16 residues. V dropped 4 bases and J dropped 3; count of bases not matched to a gene: 7.

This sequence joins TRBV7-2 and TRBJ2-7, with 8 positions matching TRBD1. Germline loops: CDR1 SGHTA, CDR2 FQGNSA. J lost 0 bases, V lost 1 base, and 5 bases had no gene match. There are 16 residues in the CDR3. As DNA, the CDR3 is TGTGCCAGCAGCTTAGGTCGGACAGGGACCTCCTACGAGCAGTACTTC. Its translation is CASSLGRTGTSYEQYF.

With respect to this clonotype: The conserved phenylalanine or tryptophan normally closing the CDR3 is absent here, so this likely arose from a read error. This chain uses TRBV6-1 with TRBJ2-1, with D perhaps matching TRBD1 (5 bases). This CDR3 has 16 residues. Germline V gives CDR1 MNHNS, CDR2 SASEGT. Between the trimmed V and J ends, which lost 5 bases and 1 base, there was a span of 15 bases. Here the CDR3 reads CASSYLDDSSYNEQFS. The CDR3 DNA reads TGTGCCAGCAGTTACCTAGATGACAGTTCCTACAATGAGCAGTTCTCC.

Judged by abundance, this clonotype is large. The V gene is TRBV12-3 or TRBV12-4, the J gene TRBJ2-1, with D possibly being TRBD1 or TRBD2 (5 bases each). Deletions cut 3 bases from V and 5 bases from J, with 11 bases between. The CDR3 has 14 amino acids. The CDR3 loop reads CASSFSGPDNEQFF. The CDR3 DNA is TGTGCCAGCAGTTTTTCGGGGCCTGACAATGAGCAGTTCTTC.

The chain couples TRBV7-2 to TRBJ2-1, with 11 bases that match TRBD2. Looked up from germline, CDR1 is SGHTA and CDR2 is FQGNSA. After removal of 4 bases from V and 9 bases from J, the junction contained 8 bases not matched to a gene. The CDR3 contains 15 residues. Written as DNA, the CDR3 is TGTGCCAGCAGCTCGTTAGCGGGGGGGCGCGGTGAGCAGTTCTTC. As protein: CASSSLAGGRGEQFF.

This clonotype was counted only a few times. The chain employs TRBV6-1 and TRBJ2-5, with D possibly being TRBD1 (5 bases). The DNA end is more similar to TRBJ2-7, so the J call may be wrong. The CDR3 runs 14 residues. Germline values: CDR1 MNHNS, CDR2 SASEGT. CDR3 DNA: TGTGCCAGCAGCGTCCCGACAGATACCTACGAGCAGTACTTC. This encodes CASSVPTDTYEQYF.

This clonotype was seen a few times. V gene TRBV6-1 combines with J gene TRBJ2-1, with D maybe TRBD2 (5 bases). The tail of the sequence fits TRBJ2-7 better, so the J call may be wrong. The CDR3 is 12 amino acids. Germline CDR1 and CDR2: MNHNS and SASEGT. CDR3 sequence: CASRQPGNEQYF. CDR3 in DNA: TGTGCCAGCAGGCAGCCCGGGAACGAGCAGTACTTC.

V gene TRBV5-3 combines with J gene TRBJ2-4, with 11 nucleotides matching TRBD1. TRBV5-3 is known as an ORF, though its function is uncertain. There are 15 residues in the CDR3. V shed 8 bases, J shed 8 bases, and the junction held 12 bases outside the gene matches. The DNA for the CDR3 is TGTGCCAGCAGCGCCAGGGACAGGGGGTCGGACATTCAGTACTTC. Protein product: CASSARDRGSDIQYF.

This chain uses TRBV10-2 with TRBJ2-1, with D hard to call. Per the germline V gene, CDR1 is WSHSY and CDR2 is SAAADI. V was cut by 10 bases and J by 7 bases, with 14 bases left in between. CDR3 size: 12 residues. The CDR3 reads CATSGPKNEQFF. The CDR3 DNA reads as TGCGCCACGTCAGGTCCTAAAAATGAGCAGTTCTTC.

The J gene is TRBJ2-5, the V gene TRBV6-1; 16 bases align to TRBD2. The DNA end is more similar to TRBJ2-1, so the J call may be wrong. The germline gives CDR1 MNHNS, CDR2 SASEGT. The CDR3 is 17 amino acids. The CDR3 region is CASSEVGTSGRDGEQFF. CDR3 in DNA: TGTGCCAGCAGTGAAGTGGGGACTAGCGGGAGGGACGGCGAGCAGTTCTTC.

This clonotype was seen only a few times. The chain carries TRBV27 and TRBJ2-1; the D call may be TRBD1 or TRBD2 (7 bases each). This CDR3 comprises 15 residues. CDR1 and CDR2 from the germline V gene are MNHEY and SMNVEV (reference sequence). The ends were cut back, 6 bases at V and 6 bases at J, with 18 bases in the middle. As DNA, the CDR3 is TGTGCCAGCAGCCGCGGGGGACAGCCTGGCAATGAGCAGTTCTTC. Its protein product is CASSRGGQPGNEQFF.